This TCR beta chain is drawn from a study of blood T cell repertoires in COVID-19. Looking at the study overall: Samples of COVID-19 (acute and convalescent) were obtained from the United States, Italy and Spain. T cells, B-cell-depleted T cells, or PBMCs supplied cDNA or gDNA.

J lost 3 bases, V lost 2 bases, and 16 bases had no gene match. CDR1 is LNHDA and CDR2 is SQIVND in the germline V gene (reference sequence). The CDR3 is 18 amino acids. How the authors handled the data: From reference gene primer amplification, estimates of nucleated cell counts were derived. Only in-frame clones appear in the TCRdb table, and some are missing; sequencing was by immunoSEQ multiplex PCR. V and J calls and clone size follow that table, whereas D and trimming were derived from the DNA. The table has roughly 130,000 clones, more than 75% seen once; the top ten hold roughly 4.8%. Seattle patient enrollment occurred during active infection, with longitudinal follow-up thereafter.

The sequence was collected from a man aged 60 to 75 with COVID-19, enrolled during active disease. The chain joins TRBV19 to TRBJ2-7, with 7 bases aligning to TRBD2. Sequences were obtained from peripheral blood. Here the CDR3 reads CASSILPQSGGSVYEQYF. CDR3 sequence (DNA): TGTGCCAGTAGTATATTACCGCAGTCGGGCGGGAGTGTCTACGAGCAGTACTTC.